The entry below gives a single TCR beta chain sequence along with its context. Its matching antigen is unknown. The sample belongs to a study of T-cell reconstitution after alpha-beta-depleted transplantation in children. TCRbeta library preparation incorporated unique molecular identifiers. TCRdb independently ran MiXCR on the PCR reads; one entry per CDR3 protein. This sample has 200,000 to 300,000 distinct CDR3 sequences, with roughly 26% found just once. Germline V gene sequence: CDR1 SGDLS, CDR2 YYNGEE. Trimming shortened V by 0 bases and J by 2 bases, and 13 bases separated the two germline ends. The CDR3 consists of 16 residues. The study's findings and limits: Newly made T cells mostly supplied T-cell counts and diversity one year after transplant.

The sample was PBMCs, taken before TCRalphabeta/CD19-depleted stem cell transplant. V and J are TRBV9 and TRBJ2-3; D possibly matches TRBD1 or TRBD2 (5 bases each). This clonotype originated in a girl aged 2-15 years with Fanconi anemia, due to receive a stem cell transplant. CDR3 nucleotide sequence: TGTGCCAGCAGCGTAGGAGAACCGGGACCCACAGATACGCAGTATTTT. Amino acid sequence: CASSVGEPGPTDTQYF. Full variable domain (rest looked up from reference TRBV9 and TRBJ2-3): DSGVTQTPKHLITATGQRVTLRCSPRSGDLSVYWYQQSLDQGLQFLIQYYNGEERAKGNILERFSAQQFPDLHSELNLSSLELGDSALYFCASSVGEPGPTDTQYFGPGTRLTVL.